This T cell receptor (beta chain) originates from a study of shared clonotypes between healthy human individuals. Study details: Researchers assigned three CD4 naive, three CD4 memory, two CD8 naive and one CD8 memory plate to each donor. General study findings and limits: Lower generation probabilities were found for non-shared clonotypes than for those shared by all four donors.

On this clone: The target antigen is unknown.

Germline V gene lookup returns CDR1 GTSNPN and CDR2 SVGIG (reference sequence). After removal of 0 bases from V and 7 bases from J, the junction contained 2 bases not matched to a gene. CDR3 length: 13 residues. The authors distributed each subset's genomic DNA evenly over several immunoSEQ plates. Measured with immunoSEQ multiplex PCR; TCRdb has only the in-frame clones, and not every one. Among roughly 2.5 million clones, around nine tenths were seen once, and the ten largest hold over 0.12%. Donation came from healthy HIV-negative adults that had no recent acute infections or vaccinations. The sequence was collected from a man aged 18 to 29 in good health. The source material was naive CD4+ T cells sorted from blood. Subset of the sample: CD45RA+ positively selected. The gene calls are TRBV30 and TRBJ2-5, with 10 nucleotides matching TRBD1. The CDR3 nucleotides are TGTGCCTGGAGTGTGGGACAGGGGTTGACCCAGTACTTC. Its protein is CAWSVGQGLTQYF.